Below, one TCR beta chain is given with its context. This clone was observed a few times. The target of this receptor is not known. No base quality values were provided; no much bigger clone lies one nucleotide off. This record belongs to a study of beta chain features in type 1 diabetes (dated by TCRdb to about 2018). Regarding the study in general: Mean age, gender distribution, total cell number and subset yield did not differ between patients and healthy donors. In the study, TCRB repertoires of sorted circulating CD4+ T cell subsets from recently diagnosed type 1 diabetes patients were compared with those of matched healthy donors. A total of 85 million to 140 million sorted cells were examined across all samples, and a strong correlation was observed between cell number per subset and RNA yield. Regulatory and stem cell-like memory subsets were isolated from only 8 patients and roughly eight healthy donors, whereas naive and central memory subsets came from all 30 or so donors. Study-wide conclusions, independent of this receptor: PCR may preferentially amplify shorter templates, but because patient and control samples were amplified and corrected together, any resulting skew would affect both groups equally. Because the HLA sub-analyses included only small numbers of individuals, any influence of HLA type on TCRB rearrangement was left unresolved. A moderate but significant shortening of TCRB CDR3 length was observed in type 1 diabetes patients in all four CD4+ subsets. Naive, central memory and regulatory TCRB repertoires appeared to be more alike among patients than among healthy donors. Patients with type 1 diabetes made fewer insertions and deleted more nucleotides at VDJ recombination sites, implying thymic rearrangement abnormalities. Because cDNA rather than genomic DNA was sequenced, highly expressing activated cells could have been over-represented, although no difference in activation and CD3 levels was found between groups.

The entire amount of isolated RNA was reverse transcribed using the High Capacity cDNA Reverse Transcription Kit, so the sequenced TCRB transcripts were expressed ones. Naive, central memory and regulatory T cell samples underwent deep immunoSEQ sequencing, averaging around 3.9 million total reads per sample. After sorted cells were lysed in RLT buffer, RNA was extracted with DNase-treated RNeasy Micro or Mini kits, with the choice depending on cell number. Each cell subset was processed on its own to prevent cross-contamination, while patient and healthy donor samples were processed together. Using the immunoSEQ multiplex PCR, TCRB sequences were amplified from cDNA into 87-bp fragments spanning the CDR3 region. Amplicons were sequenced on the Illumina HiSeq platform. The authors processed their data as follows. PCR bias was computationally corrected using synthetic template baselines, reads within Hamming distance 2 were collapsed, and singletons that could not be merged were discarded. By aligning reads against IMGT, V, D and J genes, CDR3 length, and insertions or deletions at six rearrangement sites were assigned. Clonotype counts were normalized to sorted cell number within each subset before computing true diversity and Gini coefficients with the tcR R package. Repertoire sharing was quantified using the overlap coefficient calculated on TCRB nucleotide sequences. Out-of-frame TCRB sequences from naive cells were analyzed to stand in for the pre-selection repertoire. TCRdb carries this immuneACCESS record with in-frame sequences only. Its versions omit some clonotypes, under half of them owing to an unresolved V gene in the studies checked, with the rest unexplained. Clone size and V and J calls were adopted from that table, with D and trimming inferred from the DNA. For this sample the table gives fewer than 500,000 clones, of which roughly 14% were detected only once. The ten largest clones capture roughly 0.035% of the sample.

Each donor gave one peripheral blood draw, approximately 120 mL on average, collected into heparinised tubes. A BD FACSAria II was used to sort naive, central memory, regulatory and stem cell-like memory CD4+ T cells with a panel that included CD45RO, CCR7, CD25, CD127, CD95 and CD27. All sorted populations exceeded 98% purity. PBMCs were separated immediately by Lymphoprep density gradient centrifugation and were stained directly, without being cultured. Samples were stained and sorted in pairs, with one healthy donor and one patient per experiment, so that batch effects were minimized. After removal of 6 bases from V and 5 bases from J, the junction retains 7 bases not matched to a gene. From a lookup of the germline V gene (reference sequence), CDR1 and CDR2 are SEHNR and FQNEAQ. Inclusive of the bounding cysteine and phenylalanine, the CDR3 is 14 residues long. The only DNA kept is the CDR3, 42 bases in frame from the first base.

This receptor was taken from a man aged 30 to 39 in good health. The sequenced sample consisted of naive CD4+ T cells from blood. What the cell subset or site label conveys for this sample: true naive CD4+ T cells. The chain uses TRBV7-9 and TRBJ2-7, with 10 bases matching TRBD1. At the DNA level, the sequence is TGTGCCAGCAGGTCCGGGACAGGGGAGCACGAGCAGTACTTC. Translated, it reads CASRSGTGEHEQYF.